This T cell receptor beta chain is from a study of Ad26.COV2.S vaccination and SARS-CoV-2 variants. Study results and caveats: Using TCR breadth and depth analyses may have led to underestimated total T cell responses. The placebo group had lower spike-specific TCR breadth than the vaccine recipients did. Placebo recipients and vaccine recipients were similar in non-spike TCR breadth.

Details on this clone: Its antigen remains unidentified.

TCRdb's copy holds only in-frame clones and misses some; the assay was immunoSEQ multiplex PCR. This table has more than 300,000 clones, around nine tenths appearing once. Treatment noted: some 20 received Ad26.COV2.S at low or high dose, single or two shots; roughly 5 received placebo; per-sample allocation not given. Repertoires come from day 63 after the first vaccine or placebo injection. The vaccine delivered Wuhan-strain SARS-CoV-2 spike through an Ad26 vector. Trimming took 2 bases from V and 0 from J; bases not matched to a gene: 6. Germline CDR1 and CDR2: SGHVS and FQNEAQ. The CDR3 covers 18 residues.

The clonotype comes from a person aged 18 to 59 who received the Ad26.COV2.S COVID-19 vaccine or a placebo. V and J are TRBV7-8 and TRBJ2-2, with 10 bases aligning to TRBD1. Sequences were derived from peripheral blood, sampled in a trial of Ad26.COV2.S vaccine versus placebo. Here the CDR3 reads CASSLRGQGTPNTGELFF. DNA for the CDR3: TGTGCCAGCAGCTTACGGGGACAGGGGACCCCGAACACCGGGGAGCTGTTTTTT.